Given below is one T cell receptor (beta chain) in context. Coverage ceases 3 residues before the CDR3 finishes, and the germline J gene fills in the end. This sample is drawn from a study of T cells in women clearing cervical HPV infection. Across the study: Blood came at first lesion visit for cases, post-clearance for controls.

Germline V gene sequence: CDR1 LNHDA, CDR2 SQIVND (reference sequence). Trimming cost V 3 bases and J 6 bases, with 14 bases left between them. There are 15 residues in the CDR3. Repertoires were generated with immunoSEQ multiplex PCR, while TCRdb's copy carries only in-frame clones and drops some. The sample spans about 19,000 clones; the ten largest clones claim about 15%. HPV was found by MY09/MY11 PCR and dot-blot genotyping. The specimen sequenced was blood buffy coat. The clonotype comes from a woman aged 18 to 75 with a cervical HPV16 infection that either progressed to CIN3+ or cleared (not recorded which). The chain combines TRBV19 with TRBJ2-2; maybe TRBD2 (6 bases). Incomplete CDR3 DNA: TGTGCCAGTAGTATTGGGGACTTCGGGGCCGGGGAG. Its protein is CASSIGDFGAGE. The entire CDR3 reads CASSIGDFGAGELFF. The variable domain in full, completed from reference TRBV19 and TRBJ2-2, reads DGGITQSPKYLFRKEGQNVTLSCEQNLNHDAMYWYRQDPGQGLRLIYYSQIVNDFQKGDIAEGYSVSREKKESFPLTVTSAQKNPTAFYLCASSIGDFGAGELFFGEGSRLTVL.